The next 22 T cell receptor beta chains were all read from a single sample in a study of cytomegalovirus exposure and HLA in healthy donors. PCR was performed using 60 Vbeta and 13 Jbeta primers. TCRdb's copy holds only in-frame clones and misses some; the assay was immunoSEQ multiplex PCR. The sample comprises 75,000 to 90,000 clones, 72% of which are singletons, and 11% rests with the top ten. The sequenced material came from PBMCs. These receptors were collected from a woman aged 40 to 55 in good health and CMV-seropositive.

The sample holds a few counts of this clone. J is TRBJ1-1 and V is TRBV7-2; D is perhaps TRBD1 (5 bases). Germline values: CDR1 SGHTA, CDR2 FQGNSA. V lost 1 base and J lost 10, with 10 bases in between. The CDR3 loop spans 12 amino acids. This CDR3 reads CASSLVGAAAFF. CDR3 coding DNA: TGTGCCAGCAGCTTAGTTGGGGCGGCAGCTTTCTTT.

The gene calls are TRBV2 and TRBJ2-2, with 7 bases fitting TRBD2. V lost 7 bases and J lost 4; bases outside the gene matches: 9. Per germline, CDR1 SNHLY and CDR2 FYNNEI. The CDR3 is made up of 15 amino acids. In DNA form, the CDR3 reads TGTGCCAGCACCCGGGACGGCGGGAGCACCGGGGAGCTGTTTTTT. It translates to CASTRDGGSTGELFF.

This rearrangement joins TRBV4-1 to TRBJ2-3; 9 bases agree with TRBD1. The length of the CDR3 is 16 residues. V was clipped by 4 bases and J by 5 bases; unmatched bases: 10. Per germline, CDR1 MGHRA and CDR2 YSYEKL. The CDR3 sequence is CASSPSGQGIGDTQYF. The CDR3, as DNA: TGCGCCAGCAGCCCCTCCGGACAGGGGATAGGAGATACGCAGTATTTT.

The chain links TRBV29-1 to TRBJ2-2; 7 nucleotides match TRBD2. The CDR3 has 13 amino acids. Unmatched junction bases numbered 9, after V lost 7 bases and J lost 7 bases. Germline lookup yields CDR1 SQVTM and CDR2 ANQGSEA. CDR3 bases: TGCAGCGCGTCGACTAGCTCTTTCGGGGAGCTGTTTTTT. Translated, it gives CSASTSSFGELFF.

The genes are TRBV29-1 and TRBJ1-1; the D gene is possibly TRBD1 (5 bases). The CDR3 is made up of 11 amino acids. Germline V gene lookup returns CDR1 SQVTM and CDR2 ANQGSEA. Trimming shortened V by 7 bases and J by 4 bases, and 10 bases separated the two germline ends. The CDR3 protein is CSAEGLTEAFF. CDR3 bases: TGCAGCGCGGAGGGACTCACTGAAGCTTTCTTT. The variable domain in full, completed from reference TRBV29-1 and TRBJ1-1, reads SAVISQKPSRDICQRGTSLTIQCQVDSQVTMMFWYRQQPGQSLTLIATANQGSEATYESGFVIDKFPISRPNLTFSTLTVSNMSPEDSSIYLCSAEGLTEAFFGQGTRLTVV.

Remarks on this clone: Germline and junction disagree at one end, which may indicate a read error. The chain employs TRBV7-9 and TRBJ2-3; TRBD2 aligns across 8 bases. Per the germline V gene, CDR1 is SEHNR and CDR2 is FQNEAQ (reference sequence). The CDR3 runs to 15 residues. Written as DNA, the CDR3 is TGTGCCAGCAGCTTAGGACTAGCGTGGGCAGATACGCGGTATTTT. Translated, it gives CASSLGLAWADTRYF.

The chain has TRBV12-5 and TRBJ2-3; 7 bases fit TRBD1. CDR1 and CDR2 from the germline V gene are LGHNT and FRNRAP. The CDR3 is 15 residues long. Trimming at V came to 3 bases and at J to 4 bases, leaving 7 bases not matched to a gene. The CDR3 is CASGFGQGVADTQYF. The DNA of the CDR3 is TGTGCTAGTGGTTTTGGGCAGGGGGTGGCAGATACGCAGTATTTT.

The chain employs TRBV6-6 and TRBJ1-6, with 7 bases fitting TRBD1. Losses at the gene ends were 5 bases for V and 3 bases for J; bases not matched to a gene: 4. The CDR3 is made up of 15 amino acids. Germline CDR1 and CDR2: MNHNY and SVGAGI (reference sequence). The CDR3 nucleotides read TGTGCCAGCAGTCACCGGGACAGCTATAATTCACCCCTCCACTTT. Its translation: CASSHRDSYNSPLHF.

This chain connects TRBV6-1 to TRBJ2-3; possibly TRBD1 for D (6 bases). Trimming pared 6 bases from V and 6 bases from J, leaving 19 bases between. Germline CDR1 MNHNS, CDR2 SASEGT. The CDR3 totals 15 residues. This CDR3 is CASRFDRNPGDTQYF. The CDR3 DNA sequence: TGTGCCAGCAGGTTTGACAGGAACCCTGGGGATACGCAGTATTTT.

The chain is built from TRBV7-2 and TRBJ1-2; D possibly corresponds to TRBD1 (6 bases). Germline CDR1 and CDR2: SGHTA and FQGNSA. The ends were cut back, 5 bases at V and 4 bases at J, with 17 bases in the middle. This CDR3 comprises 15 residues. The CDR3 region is CASSPRPGDAYGYTF. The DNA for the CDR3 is TGTGCCAGCAGCCCCCGACCAGGGGACGCCTATGGCTACACCTTC.

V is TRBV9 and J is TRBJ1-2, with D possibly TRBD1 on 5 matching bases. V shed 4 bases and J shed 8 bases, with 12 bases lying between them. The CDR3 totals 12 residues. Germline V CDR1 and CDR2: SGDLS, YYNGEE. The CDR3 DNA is TGTGCCAGCAGCTCCCCAGGGAACGGCTACACCTTC. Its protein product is CASSSPGNGYTF.

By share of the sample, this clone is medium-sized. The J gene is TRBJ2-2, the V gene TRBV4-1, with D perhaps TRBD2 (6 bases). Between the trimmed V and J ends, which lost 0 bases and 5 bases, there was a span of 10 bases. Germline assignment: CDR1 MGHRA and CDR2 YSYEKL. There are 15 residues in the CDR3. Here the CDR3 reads CASSQDGGGTGELFF. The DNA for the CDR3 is TGCGCCAGCAGCCAAGATGGCGGAGGGACCGGGGAGCTGTTTTTT.

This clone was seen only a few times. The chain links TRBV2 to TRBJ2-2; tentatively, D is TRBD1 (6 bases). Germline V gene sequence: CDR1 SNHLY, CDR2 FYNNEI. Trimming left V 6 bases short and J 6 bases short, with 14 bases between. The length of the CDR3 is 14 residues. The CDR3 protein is CASSRTGMSGELFF. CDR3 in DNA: TGTGCCAGCAGCCGAACAGGGATGTCCGGGGAGCTGTTTTTT.

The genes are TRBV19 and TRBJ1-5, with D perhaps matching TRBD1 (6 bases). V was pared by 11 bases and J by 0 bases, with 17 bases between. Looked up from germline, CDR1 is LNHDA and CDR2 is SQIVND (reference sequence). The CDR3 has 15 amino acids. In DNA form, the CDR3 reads TGTGCCGCGAGTGGTACAGGGTTTAGCAATCAGCCCCAGCATTTT. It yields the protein CAASGTGFSNQPQHF. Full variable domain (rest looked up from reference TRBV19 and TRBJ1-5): DGGITQSPKYLFRKEGQNVTLSCEQNLNHDAMYWYRQDPGQGLRLIYYSQIVNDFQKGDIAEGYSVSREKKESFPLTVTSAQKNPTAFYLCAASGTGFSNQPQHFGDGTRLSIL.

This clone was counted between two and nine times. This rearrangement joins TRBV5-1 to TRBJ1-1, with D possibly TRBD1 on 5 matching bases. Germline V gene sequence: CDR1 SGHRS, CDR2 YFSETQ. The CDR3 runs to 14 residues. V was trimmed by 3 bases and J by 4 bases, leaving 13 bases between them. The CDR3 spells CASSWAITGTEAFF. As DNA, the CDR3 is TGCGCCAGCAGCTGGGCAATCACAGGCACTGAAGCTTTCTTT.

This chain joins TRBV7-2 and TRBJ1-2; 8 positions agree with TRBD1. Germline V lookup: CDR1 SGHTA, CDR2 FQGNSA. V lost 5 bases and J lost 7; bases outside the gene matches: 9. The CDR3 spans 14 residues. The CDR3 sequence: CASSAADRASGYTF. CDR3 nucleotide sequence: TGTGCCAGCAGCGCGGCGGACAGGGCCAGTGGCTACACCTTC.

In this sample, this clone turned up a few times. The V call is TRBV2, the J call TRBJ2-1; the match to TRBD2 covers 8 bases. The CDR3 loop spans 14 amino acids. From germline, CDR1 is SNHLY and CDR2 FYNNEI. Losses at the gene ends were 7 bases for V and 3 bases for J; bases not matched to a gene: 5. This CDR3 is CASKPTSVYNEQFF. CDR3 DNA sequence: TGTGCCAGCAAACCGACTAGCGTCTACAATGAGCAGTTCTTC.

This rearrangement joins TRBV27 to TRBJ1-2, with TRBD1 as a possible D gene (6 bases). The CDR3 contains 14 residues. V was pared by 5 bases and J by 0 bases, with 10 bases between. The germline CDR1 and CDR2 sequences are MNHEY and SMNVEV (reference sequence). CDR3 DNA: TGTGCCAGCAGTCTACAGGGAGCTAACTATGGCTACACCTTC. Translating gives CASSLQGANYGYTF.

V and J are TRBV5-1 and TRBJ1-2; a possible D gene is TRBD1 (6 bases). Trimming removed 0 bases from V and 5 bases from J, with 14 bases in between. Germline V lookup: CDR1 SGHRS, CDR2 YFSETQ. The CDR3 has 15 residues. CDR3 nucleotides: TGCGCCAGCAGCTTGGTCGGGACATTAGCGTATGGCTACACCTTC. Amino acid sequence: CASSLVGTLAYGYTF.

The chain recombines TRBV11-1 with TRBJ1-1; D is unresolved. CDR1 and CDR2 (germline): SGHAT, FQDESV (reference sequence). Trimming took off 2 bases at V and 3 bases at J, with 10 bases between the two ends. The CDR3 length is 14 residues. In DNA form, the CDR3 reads TGTGCCAGCAGCTTAACCGAGGGCTACACTGAAGCTTTCTTT. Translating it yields CASSLTEGYTEAFF.

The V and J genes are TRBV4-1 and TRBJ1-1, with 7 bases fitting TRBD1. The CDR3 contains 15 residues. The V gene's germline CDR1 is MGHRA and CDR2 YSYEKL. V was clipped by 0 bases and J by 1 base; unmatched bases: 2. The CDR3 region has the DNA TGCGCCAGCAGCCAAGAGAGGGGGCGGAACACTGAAGCTTTCTTT. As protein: CASSQERGRNTEAFF.

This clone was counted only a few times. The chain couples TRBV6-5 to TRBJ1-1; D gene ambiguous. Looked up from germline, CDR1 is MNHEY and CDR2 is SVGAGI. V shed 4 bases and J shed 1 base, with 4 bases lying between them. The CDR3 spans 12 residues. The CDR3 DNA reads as TGTGCCAGCAGTTCCGGGAACACTGAAGCTTTCTTT. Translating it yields CASSSGNTEAFF.